This TCR beta chain was recovered during a study of cytomegalovirus exposure and HLA in healthy donors. Unmatched junction bases numbered 8, after V lost 3 bases and J lost 1 base. The germline gives CDR1 SGDLS, CDR2 YYNGEE. CDR3 length: 17 residues. Study-level results: Diagnosis of cytomegalovirus status made by the classifier reportedly showed high specificity and sensitivity. Later findings reportedly placed an Asian-associated ancestry cluster below the approximately 670-donor mean for N-insertions. Most of the CMV-associated TCR beta chains (in a later analysis) appeared to be HLA-restricted.

It was with 60 Vbeta and 13 Jbeta primers that the PCR ran. TCRdb's table, derived via immunoSEQ multiplex PCR, lists solely in-frame clones and lacks some. Among some 200,000 clones listed, roughly 78% were seen once. In the case of this clone: The antigen is unknown.

This clonotype originated in a girl aged 5-17 years in good health and CMV-seropositive. Specimen: PBMCs. The rearrangement uses TRBV9 and TRBJ2-2; the match to TRBD2 covers 8 bases. CDR3 nucleotides: TGTGCCAGCAGCGGCCCCGGAAGCGGGGGGAACACCGGGGAGCTGTTTTTT. Translation: CASSGPGSGGNTGELFF.